What follows are 19 T cell receptor beta chains derived from one specimen sequenced in a study of shared clonotypes between healthy human individuals. The assay was immunoSEQ multiplex PCR, and TCRdb's table has in-frame clones only and misses some. Of under 1,100,000 clones in the sample, more than 75% are singletons; the top ten hold around 0.61%. The sequencing sample was made of memory CD4+ T cells from PBMCs. Specified subset: CD45RA-negative fraction. These TCRs come from a man in his late teens or twenties in good health. Some clones in this sample may be carry-over from other donors' samples.

This chain uses TRBV18 with TRBJ1-2; D gene uncertain. The V and J ends lost 3 bases and 7 bases respectively, with 15 bases between them. The CDR3 loop spans 14 amino acids. Per germline, CDR1 KGHSH and CDR2 LQKENI. The CDR3 spells CASSPSRPTAGYTF. The CDR3 DNA is TGTGCCAGCTCACCTTCACGGCCTACAGCTGGCTACACCTTC.

The chain couples TRBV6-9 to TRBJ1-5; a weak D match, TRBD1 (5 bases). CDR1 is MNHGY, CDR2 SVAAGI, per germline. The V end was cut by 0 bases, the J end by 2 bases, with 14 bases between. The CDR3 contains 17 residues. CDR3 region: CASSYSGGNNRNQPQHF. CDR3 in DNA: TGTGCCAGCAGTTATTCCGGGGGGAACAACCGCAATCAGCCCCAGCATTTT.

This clone has just a few counts. The V and J genes are TRBV18 and TRBJ1-1, with D maybe TRBD1 (5 bases). CDR1 KGHSH and CDR2 LQKENI come from the germline V gene. The V gene lost 2 bases and the J gene lost 10 bases, with 11 bases spanning the gap. The CDR3 runs 12 residues. CDR3 in amino acids: CASSPLQGRAFF. The CDR3 DNA is TGTGCCAGCTCACCATTGCAGGGCCGAGCTTTCTTT.

The chain employs TRBV5-4 and TRBJ1-2; the D gene is possibly TRBD1 (5 bases). CDR1 and CDR2 from the germline V gene are SGHNT and YYREEE (reference sequence). CDR3 length equals 13 residues. The V gene lost 5 bases and the J gene lost 4 bases, with 12 bases spanning the gap. CDR3 sequence reads: CASSQGLVYGYTF. The CDR3 DNA is TGTGCCAGCAGTCAGGGATTGGTCTATGGCTACACCTTC.

This clone came up once. This chain uses TRBV27 with TRBJ2-3; possible D gene TRBD2, 6 bases. The CDR3 runs to 15 residues. Trimming shortened V by 5 bases and J by 2 bases, and 14 bases separated the two germline ends. Germline V gene data show CDR1 as MNHEY and CDR2 as SMNVEV (reference sequence). CDR3 sequence: CASSLEGSFTDTQYF. The CDR3 coding sequence is TGTGCCAGCAGTCTGGAGGGCTCATTCACAGATACGCAGTATTTT.

V usage is TRBV15 and J usage is TRBJ1-2, with TRBD1 matching 10 bases. The CDR3 covers 14 residues. CDR1 and CDR2 from the germline V gene are LNHNV and YYDKDF (reference sequence). The J segment lost 5 bases and the V segment lost 7 bases, leaving 7 bases of the junction unmatched. CDR3 region: CATNRDRGVYGYTF. CDR3 nucleotides: TGTGCCACCAACCGGGACAGGGGTGTTTATGGCTACACCTTC.

In regard to this clone: The sample holds other DNA sequences that translate to the same CDR3. V and J are TRBV7-3 and TRBJ2-2; 7 bases match TRBD1. V trimming: 2 bases; J trimming: 0 bases; junction bases outside the gene matches: 3. CDR3 size: 16 residues. The germline V gene has CDR1 SGHTA and CDR2 FQGTGA. The CDR3 here is CASSLLGTANTGELFF. The CDR3, as DNA: TGTGCCAGCAGCTTACTCGGGACAGCGAACACCGGGGAGCTGTTTTTT.

The genes are TRBV19 and TRBJ1-5, with no clear D. V was trimmed by 4 bases and J by 4 bases, leaving 14 bases between them. There are 15 residues in the CDR3. From germline, CDR1 is LNHDA and CDR2 SQIVND (reference sequence). CDR3 sequence (DNA): TGTGCCAGTAGTAGTAGTGCGGGAACAAATCAGCCCCAGCATTTT. Translation: CASSSSAGTNQPQHF.

To note about this clone: This could be a read error, since a much larger clone is one nucleotide away. V usage is TRBV5-1 and J usage is TRBJ2-7; tentative D call: TRBD2 (6 bases). Trimming stripped 4 bases from V and 4 bases from J, with 18 bases between. The CDR3 runs 15 residues. Germline values: CDR1 SGHRS, CDR2 YFSETQ. CDR3 sequence: CASSPGNGTVYEQYF. As DNA, the CDR3 is TGCGCCAGCAGCCCTGGAAACGGGACTGTATACGAGCAGTACTTC.

The rearrangement uses TRBV4-2 and TRBJ1-1; D may be TRBD1 (5 bases). The germline V and J ends were trimmed by 3 bases and 2 bases, with 13 bases remaining between them. The CDR3 has 15 residues. Germline values: CDR1 LGHNA, CDR2 YNFKEQ. The CDR3 nucleotides are TGTGCCAGCAGCCAGCGCTTTGGGACCAACACTGAAGCTTTCTTT. Translating it yields CASSQRFGTNTEAFF.

The J gene is TRBJ2-5, the V gene TRBV7-2; 9 bases are shared with TRBD2. CDR1 is SGHTA and CDR2 is FQGNSA in the germline V gene. The CDR3 extends over 14 amino acids. V was clipped by 5 bases and J by 2 bases; unmatched bases: 3. CDR3: CASSPTSGQETQYF. The CDR3 DNA reads as TGTGCCAGCAGCCCGACTAGCGGACAAGAGACCCAGTACTTC.

The chain has TRBV30 and TRBJ2-1; 12 nucleotides agree with TRBD2. Germline assignment: CDR1 GTSNPN and CDR2 SVGIG (reference sequence). The CDR3 has 14 amino acids. CDR3 sequence: CARRLAGAPNEQFF. CDR3 nucleotides: TGTGCTCGGAGACTAGCGGGAGCCCCAAATGAGCAGTTCTTC.

This chain joins TRBV2 and TRBJ1-4, with TRBD1 identical over 12 bases. Germline V gene sequence: CDR1 SNHLY, CDR2 FYNNEI. The CDR3 is 14 residues long. V shed 9 bases, J shed 7 bases, and the junction held 6 bases outside the gene matches. The CDR3 DNA sequence: TGTGCCAGTTCCGGGACAGGGGGCGGTGAAAAACTGTTTTTT. It encodes CASSGTGGGEKLFF.

In regard to this clone: A read error is possible here, since a much larger clone lies one base away. V and J are TRBV6-5 and TRBJ2-7; no clear D. Trimming shortened V by 2 bases and J by 3 bases, and 2 bases separated the two germline ends. The length of the CDR3 is 11 residues. Germline assignment: CDR1 MNHEY and CDR2 SVGAGI. The CDR3 is CASSYLYEQYF. The DNA of the CDR3 is TGTGCCAGCAGTTACCTCTACGAGCAGTACTTC.

The rearrangement uses TRBV7-2 and TRBJ1-1; D is perhaps TRBD1 (6 bases). The CDR3 extends over 14 amino acids. Germline loops: CDR1 SGHTA, CDR2 FQGNSA. Trimming cost V 2 bases and J 5 bases, with 12 bases left between them. In nucleotides, the CDR3 is TGTGCCAGCAGCTTAAGCCGAGGGGGGACTGAAGCTTTCTTT. This sequence encodes CASSLSRGGTEAFF.

V usage is TRBV7-2 and J usage is TRBJ2-3; 7 bases line up with TRBD2. J gave up 5 bases and V 1 base, and 3 bases lay outside the gene matches. Looked up from germline, CDR1 is SGHTA and CDR2 is FQGNSA. The length of the CDR3 is 14 residues. The CDR3 is CASSLGTRLDTQYF. DNA for the CDR3: TGTGCCAGCAGCTTAGGGACTAGGTTAGATACGCAGTATTTT.

The chain is built from TRBV15 and TRBJ2-1; tentative D call: TRBD2 (5 bases). Germline-derived CDR1 and CDR2 are LNHNV and YYDKDF (reference sequence). Trimming pared 0 bases from V and 9 bases from J, leaving 24 bases between. The CDR3 sequence is 18 residues long. The CDR3 sequence is CATSRDFNQPTRGAEQFF. CDR3 DNA: TGTGCCACCAGCAGAGATTTCAACCAACCTACTCGGGGAGCTGAGCAGTTCTTC.

The V and J genes are TRBV2 and TRBJ1-1; weak D call: TRBD1 (6 bases). V was cut by 0 bases and J by 3 bases, with 11 bases left in between. The CDR3 consists of 15 residues. CDR1 SNHLY and CDR2 FYNNEI come from the germline V gene. Written as DNA, the CDR3 is TGTGCCAGCAGTGAAGCGCTAGGGGGGCACACTGAAGCTTTCTTT. This translates into CASSEALGGHTEAFF.

This clone has just one count. This chain connects TRBV28 to TRBJ1-2; D may be TRBD1 (5 bases). The CDR3 length is 13 residues. V dropped 8 bases and J dropped 5 bases, with 15 bases sitting between them. Per the germline V gene, CDR1 is MDHEN and CDR2 is SYDVKM. DNA for the CDR3: TGTGCCAGCGAATCGGCCAGGGCATATGGCTACACCTTC. It codes for CASESARAYGYTF.